This is a list of T cell receptor beta chains from one sample in a study of blood T cells in healthy people across ages. One entry per CDR3 protein results from TCRdb running MiXCR on the 5' RACE reads. Among 850,000 to 1,100,000 distinct CDR3 sequences listed, around two fifths were seen once. The sequenced material came from blood. These receptors were obtained from a man aged 18 to 29 in good health. Both conserved end residues are part of each CDR3. The order of the fields is D gene, V gene, J gene, clone size, CDR3 DNA, CDR3 protein. A D gene is named only where the DNA matches it firmly. Some rows have no size entry. The others give once, few or many, or a class for an expanded clone.

d_call: NA
v_call: TRBV5-1
j_call: TRBJ2-5
clone_size: once
cdr3_nt: TGCGCCAGCAGCTCCCGGACACCCTACCAAGAGACCCAGTACTTC
cdr3_aa: CASSSRTPYQETQYF

d_call: NA
v_call: TRBV28
j_call: TRBJ1-3
clone_size: NA
cdr3_nt: TGTGCCAGCAGTTTACATAGTCCGAGCTCTGGAAACACCATATATTTT
cdr3_aa: CASSLHSPSSGNTIYF

d_call: TRBD1
v_call: TRBV7-3
j_call: TRBJ2-7
clone_size: few
cdr3_nt: TGTGCCAGCAGTTCCGGACAGGGGGCTTCCTACGAGCAGTACTTC
cdr3_aa: CASSSGQGASYEQYF

d_call: NA
v_call: TRBV20-1
j_call: TRBJ1-4
clone_size: few
cdr3_nt: TGCAGTGCTGGCCAGGGAGGTGAAAAACTGTTTTTT
cdr3_aa: CSAGQGGEKLFF

d_call: NA
v_call: TRBV2
j_call: TRBJ2-2
clone_size: few
cdr3_nt: TGTGCCACCAAACGCGGGGGCGCGAACACCGGGGAGCTGTTTTTT
cdr3_aa: CATKRGGANTGELFF

d_call: NA
v_call: TRBV20-1
j_call: TRBJ2-3
clone_size: few
cdr3_nt: TGCAGTGCTCCTAACGTGAGGGCTGGAGATACGCAGTATTTT
cdr3_aa: CSAPNVRAGDTQYF

d_call: TRBD1
v_call: TRBV27
j_call: TRBJ1-1
clone_size: NA
cdr3_nt: TGTGCCCGGACCCCAAAAACGGGACAGGAGGTGAACACTGAAGCTTTCTTT
cdr3_aa: CARTPKTGQEVNTEAFF

d_call: TRBD2
v_call: TRBV6-2/TRBV6-3
j_call: TRBJ2-5
clone_size: NA
cdr3_nt: TGTGCCAGCACTGGGACTAGCGGGGAGACCCAGTACTTC
cdr3_aa: CASTGTSGETQYF

d_call: TRBD1
v_call: TRBV20-1
j_call: TRBJ1-5
clone_size: few
cdr3_nt: TGCAGTGCTGGAAGGACAGGCATTAGCAATCAGCCCCAGCATTTT
cdr3_aa: CSAGRTGISNQPQHF

d_call: NA
v_call: TRBV20-1
j_call: TRBJ2-3
clone_size: few
cdr3_nt: TGCAGTGCTAGAGATACCAGGGATAGCACAGATACGCAGTATTTT
cdr3_aa: CSARDTRDSTDTQYF

d_call: NA
v_call: TRBV20-1
j_call: TRBJ1-2
clone_size: few
cdr3_nt: TGCAGTGCTAGAGATATCAGCGAGGCAACTACGTCGTACTATGGCTACACCTTC
cdr3_aa: CSARDISEATTSYYGYTF

d_call: NA
v_call: TRBV20-1
j_call: TRBJ1-4
clone_size: NA
cdr3_nt: TGCAGTGCTAGGGGGATCCAACAGGGAGATGCGGAAAAACTGTTTTTT
cdr3_aa: CSARGIQQGDAEKLFF

d_call: NA
v_call: TRBV2
j_call: TRBJ2-1
clone_size: NA
cdr3_nt: TGTGCCAGCAGTGTAATCGGGGGCGAGCAGTTCTTC
cdr3_aa: CASSVIGGEQFF

d_call: NA
v_call: TRBV29-1
j_call: TRBJ1-5
clone_size: NA
cdr3_nt: TGCAGCGTGGCGGTGGGGGCGGACCAGCCCCAGCATTTT
cdr3_aa: CSVAVGADQPQHF

d_call: NA
v_call: TRBV29-1
j_call: TRBJ2-3
clone_size: few
cdr3_nt: TGCAGCGTTGCGACCCCTTTCGGGCGCGTCTTGTCCACAGATACGCAGTATTTT
cdr3_aa: CSVATPFGRVLSTDTQYF

d_call: TRBD2
v_call: TRBV20-1
j_call: TRBJ2-3
clone_size: few
cdr3_nt: TGCAGTGCTAACCGGGACTACACAGATACGCAGTATTTT
cdr3_aa: CSANRDYTDTQYF

d_call: TRBD2
v_call: TRBV10-3
j_call: TRBJ2-1
clone_size: NA
cdr3_nt: TGTGCCATCAGTGAGTCGGGCGGGGGGACGAACAATGAGCAGTTCTTC
cdr3_aa: CAISESGGGTNNEQFF

d_call: TRBD1
v_call: TRBV7-2
j_call: TRBJ1-2
clone_size: NA
cdr3_nt: TGTGCCAGCAGCTTAGAAACAGGGGGGGGCTATGGCTACACCTTC
cdr3_aa: CASSLETGGGYGYTF

d_call: NA
v_call: TRBV6-2/TRBV6-3
j_call: TRBJ1-5
clone_size: NA
cdr3_nt: TGTGCCAGCAGTGTGTCAGGGCTTCAGCCCCAGCATTTT
cdr3_aa: CASSVSGLQPQHF

d_call: NA
v_call: TRBV11-2
j_call: TRBJ1-1
clone_size: NA
cdr3_nt: TGTGCCAGCAGCTTAGGGGGGGAGTCCGCTTTCTTT
cdr3_aa: CASSLGGESAFF

d_call: TRBD1
v_call: TRBV7-2
j_call: TRBJ1-1
clone_size: NA
cdr3_nt: TGTGCCAGCAGTCTTAGCCCGGGACAGTGGACTGAAGCTTTCTTT
cdr3_aa: CASSLSPGQWTEAFF

d_call: NA
v_call: TRBV5-1
j_call: TRBJ1-1
clone_size: NA
cdr3_nt: TGCGCCAGCAGCAAGGCGACTATAACAGACACTGAAGCTTTCTTT
cdr3_aa: CASSKATITDTEAFF

d_call: NA
v_call: TRBV4-1
j_call: TRBJ2-4
clone_size: NA
cdr3_nt: TGCGCCAGCAGCCAAGAAAGGTACAGGACCAATGAGCAGTACTTC
cdr3_aa: CASSQERYRTNEQYF

d_call: NA
v_call: TRBV6-6
j_call: TRBJ1-5
clone_size: NA
cdr3_nt: TGTGCCAGCAGTTCCGCCCGCGTGGGGGGCCGCAATCAGCCCCAGCATTTT
cdr3_aa: CASSSARVGGRNQPQHF

d_call: NA
v_call: TRBV29-1
j_call: TRBJ2-5
clone_size: NA
cdr3_nt: TGCAGCGTCCCTGAGGGGGGGTCACAGACCCAGTACTTC
cdr3_aa: CSVPEGGSQTQYF

d_call: NA
v_call: TRBV9
j_call: TRBJ2-1
clone_size: NA
cdr3_nt: TGTGCCAGCAGCACGCCAGAAGAGACCCAGTTCTTC
cdr3_aa: CASSTPEETQFF

d_call: NA
v_call: TRBV4-3
j_call: TRBJ1-5
clone_size: few
cdr3_nt: TGCGCCAGCAGCCCCAGTGCTGGACACACCAATCAGCCCCAGCATTTT
cdr3_aa: CASSPSAGHTNQPQHF

d_call: NA
v_call: TRBV20-1
j_call: TRBJ2-7
clone_size: few
cdr3_nt: TGCGCGGGGCGACCCTACAATGAGCAGTACTTC
cdr3_aa: CAGRPYNEQYF

d_call: TRBD1
v_call: TRBV12-3/TRBV12-4
j_call: TRBJ2-2
clone_size: few
cdr3_nt: TGTGCCAGCACTCCAGGGACAGGGAATAGGAACACCGGGGAGCTGTTTTTT
cdr3_aa: CASTPGTGNRNTGELFF

d_call: NA
v_call: TRBV7-2
j_call: TRBJ2-5
clone_size: few
cdr3_nt: TGTGCCAGCAGCTTTCAGGGGGGGGACAAAGAGACCCAGTACTTC
cdr3_aa: CASSFQGGDKETQYF

d_call: TRBD1
v_call: TRBV20-1
j_call: TRBJ2-3
clone_size: NA
cdr3_nt: TGCAGTGCTAGAGATCTAGGAGGGCAGGGGGCCACAGATACGCAGTATTTT
cdr3_aa: CSARDLGGQGATDTQYF

d_call: NA
v_call: TRBV18
j_call: TRBJ2-4
clone_size: NA
cdr3_nt: TGTGCCAGCTCACTAAGCGTCATCCGGGACTCAACGAAAGGAGCCAAAAACATTCAGTACTTC
cdr3_aa: CASSLSVIRDSTKGAKNIQYF

d_call: NA
v_call: TRBV7-2
j_call: TRBJ1-2
clone_size: few
cdr3_nt: TGTGCCAGCAGCCCGGATACAGGTTTCAACTATGGCTACACCTTC
cdr3_aa: CASSPDTGFNYGYTF

d_call: NA
v_call: TRBV7-2
j_call: TRBJ1-2
clone_size: many
cdr3_nt: TGTGCCAGCAGCACCGGGACCTCTAACTATGGCTACACCTTC
cdr3_aa: CASSTGTSNYGYTF

d_call: NA
v_call: TRBV6-5
j_call: TRBJ2-1
clone_size: NA
cdr3_nt: TGTGCCAGCAGTCCTGGCGACGGGACTCCACAAGAGACCCAGTTCTTC
cdr3_aa: CASSPGDGTPQETQFF